One sample yielded the 21 T cell receptor beta chains listed below, sequenced in a study of T cell responses to AZD1222 COVID-19 vaccine. Assay: immunoSEQ multiplex PCR; the TCRdb copy retains only in-frame clones and omits some. The table includes 100,000 to 150,000 clones, roughly 88% detected once. The source material was peripheral blood, sampled on day 0 of MenACWY control vaccination. The receptors shown here come from an adult in good health.

CDR3 sequence reads: CASSLVAGGTYEQYV. The CDR3 DNA reads TGTGCCAGCAGTTTGGTCGCAGGGGGAACTTACGAGCAGTACGTC. The rearrangement links TRBV27 to TRBJ2-7, with 7 nucleotides matching TRBD1. Losses at the gene ends were 3 bases for V and 4 bases for J; bases not matched to a gene: 9. Germline loops: CDR1 MNHEY, CDR2 SMNVEV (reference sequence). This CDR3 region has 15 residues.

The chain has TRBV5-4 and TRBJ1-1, with 7 bases that match TRBD1. With 2 bases clipped from V and 5 bases from J, the junction kept 6 bases outside the gene matches. The CDR3 length is 14 residues. Germline lookup yields CDR1 SGHNT and CDR2 YYREEE (reference sequence). For the CDR3, the DNA is TGTGCCAGCAGCTTCAACAGGGGACAAACTGAAGCTTTCTTT. Translation gives CASSFNRGQTEAFF.

V is TRBV19 and J is TRBJ1-1; D gene ambiguous. Trimming took 1 base from V and 1 from J, leaving 13 bases between them. The CDR3 spans 16 residues. The germline V gene encodes CDR1 LNHDA and CDR2 SQIVND (reference sequence). CDR3 nucleotide sequence: TGTGCCAGTAGTATAGTTGGTATCGCAGAGAACACTGAAGCTTTCTTT. Translating it yields CASSIVGIAENTEAFF. Together with reference TRBV19 and TRBJ1-1, the CDR3 gives the full variable domain: DGGITQSPKYLFRKEGQNVTLSCEQNLNHDAMYWYRQDPGQGLRLIYYSQIVNDFQKGDIAEGYSVSREKKESFPLTVTSAQKNPTAFYLCASSIVGIAENTEAFFGQGTRLTVV.

The chain combines TRBV10-1 with TRBJ2-5, with a possible D match to TRBD1 (7 bases). The length of the CDR3 is 15 residues. CDR1 is WNHNN, CDR2 SYGVQD, per germline (reference sequence). Trimming took off 4 bases at V and 5 bases at J, with 17 bases between the two ends. CDR3 sequence: CASSVFEGAGETQYF. CDR3 nucleotides: TGCGCCAGCAGTGTATTCGAGGGGGCGGGGGAGACCCAGTACTTC.

J is TRBJ2-5 and V is TRBV5-6; D may be TRBD1 (6 bases). There are 16 residues in the CDR3. The germline V gene has CDR1 SGHDT and CDR2 YYEEEE. The V end lost 0 bases, the J end lost 2 bases, and 14 bases lay between the germline ends. The CDR3 nucleotides are TGTGCCAGCAGCTTGGGGGGGCGTCGGGTACAAGAGACCCAGTACTTC. Translating it yields CASSLGGRRVQETQYF.

The chain uses TRBV6-5 and TRBJ2-2; D ambiguous. This CDR3 is 16 amino acids long. The V and J ends lost 0 bases and 1 base respectively, with 9 bases between them. CDR1 is MNHEY, CDR2 SVGAGI, per germline. This CDR3 reads CASSYSMGGNTGELFF. Written as DNA, the CDR3 is TGTGCCAGCAGTTACTCGATGGGCGGGAACACCGGGGAGCTGTTTTTT.

This rearrangement joins TRBV7-2 to TRBJ2-1, with a weak D call TRBD2 (5 bases). CDR3 size: 12 residues. Trimming took 7 bases from V and 4 from J, leaving 8 bases between them. CDR1 and CDR2 from the germline V gene are SGHTA and FQGNSA. Written as DNA, the CDR3 is TGTGCCAGCACCCCGGGATACAATGAGCAGTTCTTC. As protein: CASTPGYNEQFF.

V usage is TRBV6-6 and J usage is TRBJ2-7, with 7 bases fitting TRBD1. There are 13 residues in the CDR3. CDR1 is MNHNY, CDR2 SVGAGI, per germline (reference sequence). Trimming removed 2 bases from V and 7 bases from J; junction bases left unmatched: 5. This CDR3 reads CASSYPDREEQYF. The CDR3 bases are TGTGCCAGCAGTTACCCCGACAGGGAAGAGCAGTACTTC.

This chain uses TRBV4-2 with TRBJ2-2; D not certain. CDR3 length: 16 residues. Trimming took off 0 bases at V and 0 bases at J, with 8 bases between the two ends. CDR1 and CDR2 from the germline V gene are LGHNA and YNFKEQ. CDR3 protein: CASSQDSLANTGELFF. CDR3 bases: TGTGCCAGCAGCCAAGACAGTCTAGCGAACACCGGGGAGCTGTTTTTT.

This chain uses TRBV12-3 or TRBV12-4 with TRBJ2-1, with TRBD2 as a possible D gene (6 bases). CDR3 length equals 13 residues. The V and J ends lost 5 bases and 7 bases respectively, with 12 bases between them. Here the CDR3 DNA reads TGTGCCAGCAGTCACCTGGGGGGTAATGAGCAGTTCTTC. Amino acid sequence: CASSHLGGNEQFF.

The chain employs TRBV5-8 and TRBJ2-3; D not certain. The CDR3 spans 12 residues. V was pared by 4 bases and J by 7 bases, with 10 bases between. Looked up from germline, CDR1 is SGHTS and CDR2 is YDEGEE. CDR3 bases: TGTGCCAGCAGCCGCGGACCCAATACGCAGTATTTT. This sequence encodes CASSRGPNTQYF.

This clone has more than one count but fewer than ten. The chain couples TRBV2 to TRBJ2-7; tentative D call: TRBD2 (5 bases). Germline-derived CDR1 and CDR2 are SNHLY and FYNNEI. V shed 3 bases and J shed 2 bases, with 14 bases lying between them. The CDR3 extends over 15 amino acids. CDR3 amino acids: CASSDPDGVTYEQYF. CDR3 in DNA: TGTGCCAGCAGTGACCCGGACGGGGTAACCTACGAGCAGTACTTC.

CDR3 sequence (DNA): TGTGCCAGCAGCTTTCAGGGGAGGTACACCGGGGAGCTGTTTTTT. It is translated as CASSFQGRYTGELFF. V usage is TRBV5-4 and J usage is TRBJ2-2; TRBD1 or TRBD2 may be the D gene (6 bases each). Germline values: CDR1 SGHNT, CDR2 YYREEE (reference sequence). This CDR3 is built from 15 residues. Trimming left V 2 bases short and J 3 bases short, with 11 bases between.

The V call is TRBV10-1, the J call TRBJ2-7; TRBD1 or TRBD2 may be the D gene (5 bases each). Germline V CDR1 and CDR2: WNHNN, SYGVQD (reference sequence). The CDR3 has 13 residues. Between the trimmed V and J ends, which lost 6 bases and 4 bases, there was a span of 13 bases. CDR3 residues: CASRGDGRYEQYV. CDR3 nucleotide sequence: TGCGCCAGCAGGGGGGACGGCCGATACGAGCAGTACGTC.

This chain joins TRBV6-4 and TRBJ2-5; 9 positions agree with TRBD1. There are 15 residues in the CDR3. Germline CDR1 and CDR2: MRHNA and SNTAGT. V lost 3 bases and J lost 3; bases outside the gene matches: 5. In DNA form, the CDR3 reads TGTGCCAGCAGTGAAAAGGGGACAGGGAAAGAGACCCAGTACTTC. Translation gives CASSEKGTGKETQYF.

This CDR3 reads CASSLVRDRVVQANEKLFF. CDR3 nucleotide sequence: TGTGCCAGCAGCTTAGTGAGGGACAGGGTAGTCCAAGCTAATGAAAAACTGTTTTTT. The rearrangement joins TRBV13 to TRBJ1-4, with TRBD1 matching 9 bases. CDR1 is PRHDT, CDR2 FYEKMQ, per germline (reference sequence). With V trimmed by 1 base and J by 3 bases, 12 bases remained unmatched. CDR3 size: 19 residues.

This chain joins TRBV4-3 and TRBJ2-1; possibly TRBD2 for D (7 bases). Germline CDR1 is LGHNA and CDR2 is YSLEER. The CDR3 consists of 17 residues. Trimming pared 0 bases from V and 4 bases from J, leaving 16 bases between. The DNA for the CDR3 is TGCGCCAGCAGCCAAGATCGGGCCAGGGGAGGGTACAATGAGCAGTTCTTC. It specifies CASSQDRARGGYNEQFF.

The table lists this clone with a few counts. The rearrangement joins TRBV7-6 to TRBJ2-2; a weak D match, TRBD1 (5 bases). CDR3 length: 18 amino acids. Trimming cost V 0 bases and J 6 bases, with 20 bases left between them. Germline V CDR1 and CDR2: SGHVS, FNYEAQ. CDR3 in amino acids: CASSLAVEQVSNSGELFF. DNA of the CDR3: TGTGCCAGCAGCTTAGCGGTGGAACAGGTCTCTAATTCCGGGGAGCTGTTTTTT. Full variable domain (outside the CDR3, taken from reference TRBV7-6 and TRBJ2-2): GAGVSQSPRYKVTKRGQDVALRCDPISGHVSLYWYRQALGQGPEFLTYFNYEAQQDKSGLPNDRFSAERPEGSISTLTIQRTEQRDSAMYRCASSLAVEQVSNSGELFFGEGSRLTVL.

This chain joins TRBV5-1 and TRBJ2-2, with D possibly being TRBD1 (6 bases). The CDR3 runs 16 residues. V was shortened by 4 bases and J by 5 bases, with 18 bases between the two germline ends. From germline, CDR1 is SGHRS and CDR2 YFSETQ. CDR3: CASSPLGASGTGELFF. The CDR3, as DNA: TGCGCCAGCAGCCCGTTGGGGGCATCGGGGACCGGGGAGCTGTTTTTT. Filled out from reference TRBV5-1 and TRBJ2-2, the complete variable domain reads KAGVTQTPRYLIKTRGQQVTLSCSPISGHRSVSWYQQTPGQGLQFLFEYFSETQRNKGNFPGRFSGRQFSNSRSEMNVSTLELGDSALYLCASSPLGASGTGELFFGEGSRLTVL.

This clone has only one observation. The J gene is TRBJ2-3, the V gene TRBV3-1 (or the pseudogene TRBV3-2); 8 bases map to TRBD2. V was pared by 5 bases and J by 0 bases, with 7 bases of the junction left unmatched. In germline, CDR1 is LGHDT, CDR2 YNNKEL (reference sequence). CDR3 size: 16 residues. This chain's CDR3 is CASSEAGTRSTDTQYF. The CDR3 bases are TGTGCCAGCAGCGAAGCCGGGACTAGAAGCACAGATACGCAGTATTTT.

The genes are TRBV7-8 and TRBJ2-1; 9 bases agree with TRBD2. CDR3 length: 16 amino acids. From germline, CDR1 is SGHVS and CDR2 FQNEAQ. V lost 5 bases, J lost 3 bases, and 8 bases stayed unmatched. The CDR3 nucleotides read TGTGCCAGCAGCGGACCGACTAGCGGCCACTACAATGAGCAGTTCTTC. This translates into CASSGPTSGHYNEQFF.